This TCR beta chain was identified in a study of cytomegalovirus exposure and HLA in healthy donors. The CDR3 contains 16 residues. The V end was cut by 0 bases, the J end by 3 bases, with 15 bases between. A multiplex PCR was run with 60 Vbeta primers and 13 Jbeta primers. Using immunoSEQ multiplex PCR, the repertoire was profiled, and TCRdb retains in-frame clones only, with some absent. This repertoire shows under 150,000 clones, roughly 88% found once; its top ten account for more than 1.5%. Regarding the study as a whole: The likely explanation for a cluster of highly shared sequence variants was sequencing artifact. Trimming of TCR beta V- and J-genes showed a link, identified in a later analysis, to a missense DCLRE1C variant.

Remarks on this clone: What it recognizes is unknown.

The sample consisted of PBMCs. The receptor was derived from a boy between 5 and 17 years old in good health and CMV-seronegative. The chain joins TRBV23-1 to TRBJ2-7; possibly TRBD1 for D (6 bases). TRBV23-1 is annotated as an ORF whose role is uncertain. This CDR3 reads CASSQSERQAVYEQYF. The CDR3 nucleotides read TGCGCCAGCAGTCAATCTGAGAGACAGGCTGTCTACGAGCAGTACTTC.